The 16 T cell receptor beta chains below all came from one sample that was sequenced in a study of T cell repertoires in ileal Crohn's disease. Noted time point: neoterminal ileum biopsy at postoperative endoscopy, about 6 months after surgery. The method was immunoSEQ multiplex PCR; TCRdb's version includes in-frame clones alone and lacks a portion of them. The table lists 11,000 or so clones, about 80% of them singletons. Sequencing was carried out using ileal tissue. The receptors stem from an adult with Crohn's disease.

The CDR3 DNA is TGTGCCAGCAGTTTAGGACTAGCGGGCACAGATACGCAGTATTTT. Residues: CASSLGLAGTDTQYF. The rearrangement uses TRBV2 and TRBJ2-3; 10 bases align to TRBD2. J gave up 1 base and V 5 bases, and 3 bases lay outside the gene matches. CDR1 and CDR2 (germline): SNHLY, FYNNEI. The CDR3 is 15 amino acids.

The chain carries TRBV7-9 and TRBJ1-5; D uncertain. The CDR3 has 14 residues. Germline V gives CDR1 SEHNR, CDR2 FQNEAQ (reference sequence). V was pared by 5 bases and J by 7 bases, with 15 bases between. CDR3 residues: CASSLGGARQPQHF. Written as DNA, the CDR3 is TGTGCCAGCAGCCTAGGAGGAGCCCGCCAGCCCCAGCATTTT.

The J gene is TRBJ2-1, the V gene TRBV5-1; the match to TRBD2 covers 9 bases. V shed 4 bases and J 3 bases; nucleotides not matched to a gene: 8. The CDR3 has 16 amino acids. CDR1 SGHRS and CDR2 YFSETQ come from the germline V gene. The CDR3: CASSPGTSSIYNEQFF. CDR3 coding DNA: TGCGCCAGCAGCCCCGGGACTAGCTCGATCTACAATGAGCAGTTCTTC.

The rearrangement joins TRBV5-4 to TRBJ2-3; 8 nucleotides agree with TRBD2. The CDR3 sequence is 19 residues long. V lost 0 bases and J lost 0; bases outside the gene matches: 12. Germline lookup yields CDR1 SGHNT and CDR2 YYREEE (reference sequence). The CDR3 protein is CASSLVSGGALLSTDTQYF. Here the CDR3 DNA reads TGTGCCAGCAGCTTGGTTTCGGGGGGGGCCCTTCTGAGCACAGATACGCAGTATTTT.

The chain employs TRBV10-2 and TRBJ1-2; D remains ambiguous. Per the germline V gene, CDR1 is WSHSY and CDR2 is SAAADI. The CDR3 is 12 amino acids. V dropped 7 bases and J dropped 3 bases, with 9 bases sitting between them. The CDR3 DNA reads as TGCGCCAGCAAGCGGCTAGACTATGGCTACACCTTC. It specifies CASKRLDYGYTF.

The chain employs TRBV6-6 and TRBJ1-6, with D uncertain. V was clipped by 3 bases and J by 14 bases, with 11 bases between them. Germline CDR1 is MNHNY and CDR2 is SVGAGI (reference sequence). This CDR3 is 12 amino acids long. The CDR3 region is CASSYRLDSLHF. As DNA, the CDR3 is TGTGCCAGCAGTTATAGGTTGGACTCCCTCCACTTT.

The chain carries TRBV2 and TRBJ2-7; possibly TRBD1 for D (6 bases). V lost 6 bases, J lost 1 base, and 10 bases lay in between. This CDR3 has 13 residues. Germline V gene lookup returns CDR1 SNHLY and CDR2 FYNNEI. This CDR3 is CASRETGSYEQYF. Here the CDR3 DNA reads TGTGCCAGCAGAGAAACAGGGTCCTACGAGCAGTACTTC.

This sequence joins TRBV10-2 and TRBJ1-2, with 7 nucleotides matching TRBD1. Trimming removed 7 bases from V and 8 bases from J; junction bases left unmatched: 10. The germline CDR1 and CDR2 sequences are WSHSY and SAAADI. The CDR3 loop spans 13 amino acids. CDR3 in amino acids: CASTDDRVRGYTF. CDR3 nucleotides: TGCGCCAGCACCGATGACAGGGTGCGCGGCTACACCTTC.

This rearrangement joins TRBV2 to TRBJ2-3; weak D call: TRBD1 (6 bases). Trimming stripped 7 bases from V and 6 bases from J, with 20 bases between. CDR1 and CDR2 from the germline V gene are SNHLY and FYNNEI. The CDR3 has 15 amino acids. CDR3: CASNPTGGFGDTQYF. The CDR3 region has the DNA TGTGCCAGCAACCCGACAGGAGGCTTTGGGGATACGCAGTATTTT.

The chain is built from TRBV10-3 and TRBJ1-2; the match to TRBD1 covers 10 bases. After removal of 5 bases from V and 4 bases from J, the junction contained 13 bases not matched to a gene. The CDR3 is made up of 17 amino acids. Germline V CDR1 and CDR2: ENHRY, SYGVKD. CDR3 amino acids: CAISPGQGTSSRYGYTF. CDR3 DNA sequence: TGTGCCATCAGTCCGGGACAGGGGACCTCCAGTCGCTATGGCTACACCTTC.

This clone occurred a few times. Given a much more abundant clone one base away, this may be a read error. Other DNA sequences of this sample code for an identical CDR3. The CDR3 coding sequence is TGCGCCAGCAGCCATGAACTCGGGGATTTCTCCCCCCTCCACTTT. Translated, it gives CASSHELGDFSPLHF. V usage is TRBV4-1 and J usage is TRBJ1-6, with no clear D. The CDR3 is 15 amino acids. Trimming left V 3 bases short and J 13 bases short, with 19 bases between. Germline V gene data show CDR1 as MGHRA and CDR2 as YSYEKL.

This clone has a handful of counts. The chain combines TRBV5-1 with TRBJ1-4, with TRBD1 identical over 8 bases. From germline, CDR1 is SGHRS and CDR2 YFSETQ. The CDR3 loop spans 15 amino acids. After removal of 0 bases from V and 9 bases from J, the junction contained 7 bases not matched to a gene. Written as DNA, the CDR3 is TGCGCCAGCAGCTTGGAACTTGGACAGGGTCAAAAACTGTTTTTT. Protein: CASSLELGQGQKLFF. Based on the CDR3 plus reference TRBV5-1 and TRBJ1-4, the full variable domain is KAGVTQTPRYLIKTRGQQVTLSCSPISGHRSVSWYQQTPGQGLQFLFEYFSETQRNKGNFPGRFSGRQFSNSRSEMNVSTLELGDSALYLCASSLELGQGQKLFFGSGTQLSVL.

This chain uses TRBV19 with TRBJ1-6; D not certain. The CDR3 sequence is 14 residues long. Germline V gene data show CDR1 as LNHDA and CDR2 as SQIVND (reference sequence). Trimming took 7 bases from V and 7 from J, leaving 14 bases between them. This chain's CDR3 is CASKTREYNSPLHF. CDR3 nucleotide sequence: TGTGCCAGTAAGACTAGGGAGTACAATTCACCCCTCCACTTT.

The gene calls are TRBV4-2 and TRBJ1-3; 9 positions match TRBD1. The junction had 6 bases not matched to a gene; V was cut back by 5 bases and J by 4 bases. The CDR3 spans 15 residues. CDR1 and CDR2 (germline): LGHNA, YNFKEQ. This CDR3 reads CASSSQGARGNTIYF. CDR3 nucleotide sequence: TGTGCCAGCAGCTCACAGGGGGCGCGAGGAAACACCATATATTTT.

The gene calls are TRBV6-6 and TRBJ1-5; 7 bases fit TRBD1. With V trimmed by 5 bases and J by 0 bases, 4 bases remained unmatched. The CDR3 runs to 15 residues. Germline V gene lookup returns CDR1 MNHNY and CDR2 SVGAGI (reference sequence). CDR3 sequence reads: CASSGGTDSNQPQHF. CDR3 nucleotide sequence: TGTGCCAGCAGTGGTGGGACAGATAGCAATCAGCCCCAGCATTTT.

The rearrangement links TRBV7-8 to TRBJ1-3; 7 bases line up with TRBD1. CDR1 and CDR2 from the germline V gene are SGHVS and FQNEAQ. The CDR3 extends over 16 amino acids. Germline trimming cut 5 bases from V and 4 bases from J; bases unmatched to any gene: 11. The CDR3 region has the DNA TGTGCCAGCAGCGCGCGACAGGGATTATTGGGAAACACCATATATTTT. This gives the protein CASSARQGLLGNTIYF.